The 25 T cell receptor beta chains below come from one sample, sequenced in a study of cytomegalovirus exposure and HLA in healthy donors. The study ran its PCR with 60 Vbeta and 13 Jbeta primers. Clones were sequenced by immunoSEQ multiplex PCR, and TCRdb holds only the in-frame ones, with some missing. Recorded for this sample: about 39,000 clones. Specimen: PBMCs. These receptors originate from a woman aged 25 to 39 in good health and CMV-seropositive.

This chain links TRBV30 with TRBJ2-7, with 7 positions matching TRBD2. J was trimmed by 2 bases and V by 7 bases; bases with no gene match: 11. The CDR3 totals 14 residues. The germline V gene has CDR1 GTSNPN and CDR2 SVGIG (reference sequence). CDR3 sequence reads: CASNSGLPPYEQYF. CDR3 DNA sequence: TGTGCCTCTAACTCGGGACTACCCCCCTACGAGCAGTACTTC.

The chain carries TRBV9 and TRBJ1-2, with a weak D call TRBD1 (6 bases). The V gene's germline CDR1 is SGDLS and CDR2 YYNGEE. The CDR3 covers 15 residues. V lost 4 bases, J lost 6 bases, and 19 bases lay in between. The DNA of the CDR3 is TGTGCCAGCAGCCCCTCGACAGGAATACCTAATGGCTACACCTTC. Its translation is CASSPSTGIPNGYTF.

V and J are TRBV5-6 and TRBJ2-1, with a possible D match to TRBD2 (5 bases). The CDR3 contains 17 residues. V was pared by 4 bases and J by 0 bases, with 17 bases between. Germline V gene lookup returns CDR1 SGHDT and CDR2 YYEEEE. CDR3 DNA: TGTGCCAGCAGCGCGACTAATTATCTTCGCTCCTACAATGAGCAGTTCTTC. Translated, it gives CASSATNYLRSYNEQFF.

The CDR3 region has the DNA TGCGCCAGCAGCTTGTCCCGGGGTAACACCGGGGAGCTGTTTTTT. Its translation: CASSLSRGNTGELFF. The chain carries TRBV5-1 and TRBJ2-2; D possibly corresponds to TRBD2 (5 bases). Germline V lookup: CDR1 SGHRS, CDR2 YFSETQ. This CDR3 has 15 residues. Trimming took 1 base from V and 2 from J, leaving 9 bases between them. Based on the CDR3 plus reference TRBV5-1 and TRBJ2-2, the full variable domain is KAGVTQTPRYLIKTRGQQVTLSCSPISGHRSVSWYQQTPGQGLQFLFEYFSETQRNKGNFPGRFSGRQFSNSRSEMNVSTLELGDSALYLCASSLSRGNTGELFFGEGSRLTVL.

The chain couples TRBV18 to TRBJ2-6, with 7 nucleotides matching TRBD1. The V gene end was trimmed by 3 bases and the J gene end by 0 bases; junction bases not matched to a gene: 11. In germline, CDR1 is KGHSH, CDR2 LQKENI. There are 19 residues in the CDR3. CDR3 sequence: CASSPTGTAPPSGANVLTF. For the CDR3, the DNA is TGTGCCAGCTCACCCACCGGGACAGCTCCTCCCTCTGGGGCCAACGTCCTGACTTTC.

The chain couples TRBV28 to TRBJ2-3; 10 positions match TRBD1. The CDR3 sequence is 15 residues long. V shed 4 bases, J shed 1 base, and the junction held 2 bases outside the gene matches. The germline CDR1 and CDR2 sequences are MDHEN and SYDVKM. In nucleotides, the CDR3 is TGTGCCAGCAGTTCCGGGACAGGGGGCACAGATACGCAGTATTTT. This translates into CASSSGTGGTDTQYF.

In nucleotides, the CDR3 is TGTGCCAGCAGCTTAGCGGTCAGGGGATGGGCGGGGGCCAACGTCCTGACTTTC. Translation gives CASSLAVRGWAGANVLTF. The rearrangement uses TRBV7-6 and TRBJ2-6; D might be TRBD1 (6 bases). This CDR3 is 18 amino acids long. Germline V gene lookup returns CDR1 SGHVS and CDR2 FNYEAQ. The ends were cut back, 0 bases at V and 4 bases at J, with 16 bases in the middle.

The CDR3: CASAAETNAYYGYTF. CDR3 nucleotide sequence: TGCGCCAGCGCAGCTGAGACAAACGCCTACTATGGCTACACCTTC. The chain joins TRBV5-1 to TRBJ1-2; the D is unclear. This CDR3 is built from 15 residues. Germline CDR1 and CDR2: SGHRS and YFSETQ. The ends were cut back, 7 bases at V and 3 bases at J, with 19 bases in the middle.

The V gene is TRBV27, the J gene TRBJ2-3; 9 bases are a match to TRBD2. CDR1 MNHEY and CDR2 SMNVEV come from the germline V gene (reference sequence). The CDR3 runs 16 residues. V was clipped by 5 bases and J by 2 bases; unmatched bases: 8. In DNA form, the CDR3 reads TGTGCCAGCAGTCTAGGGCGGGGGGGAACCACAGATACGCAGTATTTT. Amino acid sequence: CASSLGRGGTTDTQYF.

V gene TRBV7-6 combines with J gene TRBJ2-7; D is unresolved. Germline CDR1 SGHVS, CDR2 FNYEAQ. With 3 bases removed from V and 5 bases from J, the gap between germline ends came to 11 bases. This CDR3 has 13 residues. CDR3 in DNA: TGTGCCAGCAGCTTCCTGGAGAGTAACGAGCAGTACTTC. Translated, it gives CASSFLESNEQYF.

CDR3 in amino acids: CAWSPGLAGVETQYF. CDR3 sequence (DNA): TGTGCCTGGAGTCCGGGACTAGCGGGGGTCGAGACCCAGTACTTC. The V gene is TRBV30, the J gene TRBJ2-5, with 14 bases matching TRBD2. CDR1 GTSNPN and CDR2 SVGIG come from the germline V gene (reference sequence). CDR3 length: 15 residues. V was pared by 2 bases and J by 5 bases, with 4 bases of the junction left unmatched.

Written as DNA, the CDR3 is TGTGCCAGCAGTGAACGGGGGGGAGGATATGGCTACACCTTC. It yields the protein CASSERGGGYGYTF. The chain joins TRBV2 to TRBJ1-2; tentatively, D is TRBD1 (5 bases). The germline V gene has CDR1 SNHLY and CDR2 FYNNEI. This CDR3 has 14 amino acids. V lost 2 bases and J lost 5, with 12 bases in between.

The rearrangement joins TRBV13 to TRBJ1-6, with TRBD1 identical over 9 bases. J was trimmed by 9 bases and V by 5 bases; bases with no gene match: 8. Germline V gene data show CDR1 as PRHDT and CDR2 as FYEKMQ (reference sequence). The CDR3 sequence is 15 residues long. The CDR3 sequence: CASSTGQGSSSPLHF. CDR3 DNA: TGTGCCAGCAGCACCGGACAGGGGTCAAGTTCACCCCTCCACTTT.

The chain carries TRBV5-4 and TRBJ2-5, with D possibly matching TRBD2 (7 bases). The CDR3 has 14 residues. Deletions cut 0 bases from V and 5 bases from J, with 11 bases between. Germline lookup yields CDR1 SGHNT and CDR2 YYREEE (reference sequence). The CDR3 loop reads CASSLATGGETQYF. For the CDR3, the DNA is TGTGCCAGCAGCTTGGCCACGGGGGGCGAGACCCAGTACTTC.

The chain couples TRBV2 to TRBJ2-1, with TRBD2 as a possible D gene (7 bases). CDR3 length: 14 amino acids. CDR1 SNHLY and CDR2 FYNNEI come from the germline V gene. The V and J ends lost 8 bases and 5 bases respectively, with 16 bases between them. The CDR3 DNA follows: TGTGCCAGCCCGGGGGGCGCCATCCACAATGAGCAGTTCTTC. Translating gives CASPGGAIHNEQFF. Looking up the rest from reference TRBV2 and TRBJ2-1 gives the full variable domain: EPEVTQTPSHQVTQMGQEVILRCVPISNHLYFYWYRQILGQKVEFLVSFYNNEISEKSEIFDDQFSVERPDGSNFTLKIRSTKLEDSAMYFCASPGGAIHNEQFFGPGTRLTVL.

The chain has TRBV19 and TRBJ2-3; tentative D call: TRBD2 (5 bases). Trimming left V 4 bases short and J 8 bases short, with 10 bases between. This CDR3 is 12 amino acids long. Germline-derived CDR1 and CDR2 are LNHDA and SQIVND (reference sequence). The CDR3 region has the DNA TGTGCCAGTAGTAGACCGGGATTTACGCAGTATTTT. Protein: CASSRPGFTQYF.

The V call is TRBV28, the J call TRBJ2-7, with 8 bases lining up with TRBD1. The V gene's germline CDR1 is MDHEN and CDR2 SYDVKM. The CDR3 sequence is 14 residues long. V trimming: 7 bases; J trimming: 5 bases; junction bases outside the gene matches: 10. The CDR3 is CASNPWTGSHEQYF. The CDR3 nucleotides are TGTGCCAGCAATCCATGGACAGGGTCCCACGAGCAGTACTTC.

The chain has TRBV7-9 and TRBJ2-2, with D possibly TRBD1 on 5 matching bases. The germline V gene has CDR1 SEHNR and CDR2 FQNEAQ (reference sequence). The CDR3 runs to 13 residues. Trimming took 10 bases from V and 4 from J, leaving 13 bases between them. DNA for the CDR3: TGTGCCACCGGACACCCGGGCACCGGGGAGCTGTTTTTT. This translates into CATGHPGTGELFF.

This rearrangement joins TRBV10-3 to TRBJ1-1; D is unresolved. Trimming took 4 bases from V and 5 from J, leaving 14 bases between them. The germline gives CDR1 ENHRY, CDR2 SYGVKD. The CDR3 is 14 residues long. The CDR3 region is CAISVSGSSTEAFF. DNA of the CDR3: TGTGCCATCAGTGTGTCCGGGTCGAGTACTGAAGCTTTCTTT.

V and J are TRBV5-6 and TRBJ1-1, with 8 nucleotides matching TRBD1. Germline V CDR1 and CDR2: SGHDT, YYEEEE. The CDR3 loop spans 14 amino acids. V was pared by 2 bases and J by 1 base, with 1 base of the junction left unmatched. This CDR3 reads CASSFGTGNTEAFF. Here the CDR3 DNA reads TGTGCCAGCAGCTTCGGGACAGGGAACACTGAAGCTTTCTTT.

This sequence joins TRBV6-5 and TRBJ1-6; 9 bases line up with TRBD1. The CDR3 is 15 residues long. Germline CDR1 and CDR2: MNHEY and SVGAGI. Trimming removed 6 bases from V and 7 bases from J; junction bases left unmatched: 7. DNA for the CDR3: TGTGCCAGCAGGTTAACAGGGGGCGACAATTCACCCCTCCACTTT. This translates into CASRLTGGDNSPLHF.

V usage is TRBV27 and J usage is TRBJ1-2; TRBD1 matches 7 bases. Trimming cost V 7 bases and J 6 bases; bases outside gene matches: 8. The V gene's germline CDR1 is MNHEY and CDR2 SMNVEV (reference sequence). CDR3 size: 13 residues. CDR3 bases: TGTGCCAGCAAACAGGACAGGTGGGATGGCTACACCTTC. It translates to CASKQDRWDGYTF.

This rearrangement joins TRBV2 to TRBJ1-5; 9 bases fit TRBD1. V was clipped by 6 bases and J by 2 bases; unmatched bases: 11. CDR1 SNHLY and CDR2 FYNNEI come from the germline V gene. The CDR3 has 17 residues. The CDR3 bases are TGTGCCAGCAGCCATGGGACAGGGCCCAACCGCAATCAGCCCCAGCATTTT. Its translation: CASSHGTGPNRNQPQHF.

The rearrangement uses TRBV6-6 and TRBJ2-7, with 8 bases identical to TRBD1. The CDR3 consists of 16 residues. The trim removed 2 bases at V and 2 bases at J, leaving 8 bases unmatched. Germline V gene sequence: CDR1 MNHNY, CDR2 SVGAGI (reference sequence). The CDR3 here is CASSYARGTGAYEQYF. The CDR3 nucleotides are TGTGCCAGCAGTTACGCCCGTGGGACAGGCGCCTACGAGCAGTACTTC.

V gene TRBV7-2 combines with J gene TRBJ1-1, with TRBD1 as a possible D gene (5 bases). Germline CDR1 and CDR2: SGHTA and FQGNSA. V dropped 3 bases and J dropped 0 bases, with 11 bases sitting between them. The CDR3 length is 15 residues. This CDR3 is CASSFGGGMNTEAFF. The CDR3, as DNA: TGTGCCAGCAGCTTTGGGGGAGGGATGAACACTGAAGCTTTCTTT.